This T cell receptor beta chain was identified in a study of blood T cell repertoires in COVID-19. On the study more broadly: T cells, B-cell-depleted T cells, or PBMCs provided the cDNA or gDNA that served as material.

Unmatched junction bases numbered 6, after V lost 4 bases and J lost 7 bases. Germline V CDR1 and CDR2: SGHTA, FQGNSA. The CDR3 sequence is 13 residues long. This clone was observed at least ten times. In the original processing: Researchers report that nucleated cell counts were estimated from reference gene primer amplification. Sequenced by immunoSEQ multiplex PCR; TCRdb stores in-frame clones only, minus some. That table furnishes V, J and clone size, whereas the DNA furnished D and trimming. The sample lists under 150,000 clones, under 85% occurring once. This TCR was sampled from a human donor in a cohort sampled during active COVID-19. Sequencing used peripheral blood. V gene TRBV7-2 combines with J gene TRBJ1-2; 7 nucleotides agree with TRBD1. The chain's CDR3 is CASSSTGWVGYTF. In nucleotides, the CDR3 is TGTGCCAGCAGCTCGACAGGGTGGGTTGGCTACACCTTC.